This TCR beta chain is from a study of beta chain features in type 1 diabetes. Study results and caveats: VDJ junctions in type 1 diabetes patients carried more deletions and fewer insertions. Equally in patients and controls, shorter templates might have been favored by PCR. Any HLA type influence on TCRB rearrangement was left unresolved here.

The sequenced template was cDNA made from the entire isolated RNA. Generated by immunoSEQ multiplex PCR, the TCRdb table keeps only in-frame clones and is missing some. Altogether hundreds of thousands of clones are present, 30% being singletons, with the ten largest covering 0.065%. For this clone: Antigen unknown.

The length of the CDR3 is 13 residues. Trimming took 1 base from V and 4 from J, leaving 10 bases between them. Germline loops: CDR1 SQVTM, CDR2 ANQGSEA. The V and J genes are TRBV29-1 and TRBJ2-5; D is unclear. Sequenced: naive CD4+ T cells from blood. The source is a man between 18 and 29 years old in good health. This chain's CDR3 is CSVEGKSGETQYF. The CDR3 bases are TGCAGCGTTGAAGGGAAATCGGGAGAGACCCAGTACTTC.